Listed here is a single T cell receptor (beta chain). The source of the sample is a study of blood T cell repertoires in COVID-19. Germline V gives CDR1 MDHEN, CDR2 SYDVKM. This CDR3 has 15 residues. V was clipped by 2 bases and J by 6 bases; unmatched bases: 7. Original analysis: Nucleated cell number was recorded as an estimate derived from reference gene primer amplification. Some clones are missing from TCRdb's copy, which holds only in-frame ones; the method was immunoSEQ multiplex PCR. The V and J calls and clone size come from that table; D and trimming were worked out from the DNA. Of 100,000 to 140,000 clones in the sample, around 89% were seen once.

The sequence was collected from a middle-aged man with active or convalescent COVID-19. The sequenced material came from peripheral blood. The chain links TRBV28 to TRBJ2-7; 10 nucleotides line up with TRBD1. The CDR3: CASSLRQGANGEQYF. The DNA of the CDR3 is TGTGCCAGCAGTTTAAGACAGGGGGCGAACGGCGAGCAGTACTTC.